This T cell receptor beta chain stems from a study of Ad26.COV2.S vaccination and SARS-CoV-2 variants. For the study at large: By the intramuscular route, Ad26.COV2.S was given once, or twice 56 days apart.

Treatment in this sample: roughly 19 received Ad26.COV2.S at low or high dose, single or two shots; about 5 received placebo; per-sample allocation not given. Repertoires come from day 63 after the first vaccine or placebo injection. The method was immunoSEQ multiplex PCR; TCRdb's version includes in-frame clones alone and lacks a portion of them. This sample has under 550,000 clones, with 85% to 90% found just once. The V end lost 3 bases, the J end lost 4 bases, and 18 bases lay between the germline ends. This CDR3 spans 16 amino acids. Germline V gene lookup returns CDR1 LGHDT and CDR2 YNNKEL (reference sequence).

Here the sequenced sample was peripheral blood, taken in a trial of Ad26.COV2.S vaccine versus placebo. This TCR came from a person between 18 and 59 years old who received the Ad26.COV2.S COVID-19 vaccine or a placebo. V gene TRBV3-1 (or the pseudogene TRBV3-2) combines with J gene TRBJ2-5; D is possibly TRBD1 (5 bases). The CDR3 protein is CASSHRFGHVGETQYF. The CDR3 DNA reads TGTGCCAGCAGCCACCGATTCGGACATGTGGGAGAGACCCAGTACTTC.